The 29 T cell receptor beta chains in this list originate from one sample, sequenced in a study of a mutant IDH1 vaccine in newly diagnosed glioma (dated by TCRdb to 2020 to 2023). Libraries were made using the immunoSEQ multiplex PCR assay. Entries here come from immuneACCESS through TCRdb and include only in-frame sequences with V and J called. Some clones fail to appear in such tables; in the studies checked, an unresolved V gene covers under half of the shortfall, and the cause of the remainder is unknown. Here the sample has 31,000 or so clones; around 82% occur a single time. The top ten clones comprise around 28% of the sample. What this sample's time point label stands for: week 47, end of study. Each vaccine dose, consisting of 300 ug of a 20-mer mutant IDH1 peptide in Montanide, was administered subcutaneously with topical imiquimod. No antigen is known for these receptors. The sequences come from PBMCs, collected from a glioma patient whose treatment included an IDH1 peptide vaccine. The receptors were sampled from a man younger than 45 with glioma.

This sequence joins TRBV4-1 and TRBJ1-5; D may be TRBD1 (5 bases). With 0 bases removed from V and 6 bases from J, the gap between germline ends came to 12 bases. The CDR3 is 15 amino acids. Germline V lookup: CDR1 MGHRA, CDR2 YSYEKL. This CDR3 reads CASSQEWGRGQPQHF. The DNA of the CDR3 is TGCGCCAGCAGCCAAGAATGGGGACGGGGTCAGCCCCAGCATTTT.

The chain links TRBV5-6 to TRBJ1-2; tentative D call: TRBD1 (6 bases). The CDR3 has 13 amino acids. In germline, CDR1 is SGHDT, CDR2 YYEEEE. The ends were cut back, 4 bases at V and 5 bases at J, with 12 bases in the middle. The CDR3 region is CASSQDSRYGYTF. CDR3 DNA sequence: TGTGCCAGCAGCCAGGACAGTCGTTATGGCTACACCTTC.

V usage is TRBV4-3 and J usage is TRBJ1-1, with D possibly matching TRBD1 (6 bases). The V gene's germline CDR1 is LGHNA and CDR2 YSLEER. V dropped 0 bases and J dropped 7 bases, with 12 bases sitting between them. This CDR3 has 14 residues. The CDR3, as DNA: TGCGCCAGCAGCCAAGACCCGGACAGCTTTGAAGCTTTCTTT. Its protein is CASSQDPDSFEAFF.

DNA for the CDR3: TGTGCCAGCAGCGCCTCCTACGAGCAGTACTTC. The encoded protein is CASSASYEQYF. The V call is TRBV7-6, the J call TRBJ2-7; D unresolved. CDR3 length: 11 residues. Germline loops: CDR1 SGHVS, CDR2 FNYEAQ. V was clipped by 5 bases and J by 0 bases, with 2 bases between them. Drawing the rest from reference TRBV7-6 and TRBJ2-7, the complete variable domain is GAGVSQSPRYKVTKRGQDVALRCDPISGHVSLYWYRQALGQGPEFLTYFNYEAQQDKSGLPNDRFSAERPEGSISTLTIQRTEQRDSAMYRCASSASYEQYFGPGTRLTVT.

V is TRBV29-1 and J is TRBJ2-2, with D unresolved. In germline, CDR1 is SQVTM, CDR2 ANQGSEA. The CDR3 runs to 12 residues. The V gene lost 4 bases and the J gene lost 4 bases, with 7 bases spanning the gap. CDR3 residues: CSVVGGTGELFF. In DNA form, the CDR3 reads TGCAGCGTTGTGGGTGGCACCGGGGAGCTGTTTTTT.

V is TRBV6-1 and J is TRBJ1-2; TRBD1 matches 7 bases. Germline V CDR1 and CDR2: MNHNS, SASEGT. V lost 6 bases to trimming and J lost 3 bases; unmatched junction nucleotides: 10. CDR3 length: 15 residues. The CDR3 spells CASRGGLWIDYGYTF. CDR3 DNA: TGTGCCAGCAGAGGGGGCCTGTGGATCGACTATGGCTACACCTTC.

The chain recombines TRBV27 with TRBJ2-2; no firm D call. V was pared by 4 bases and J by 0 bases, with 9 bases between. Germline V gene sequence: CDR1 MNHEY, CDR2 SMNVEV (reference sequence). The CDR3 is made up of 15 amino acids. CDR3 DNA sequence: TGTGCCAGCAGTTCCGACGGACCGAACACCGGGGAGCTGTTTTTT. This translates into CASSSDGPNTGELFF.

V and J are TRBV4-1 and TRBJ2-5; TRBD2 matches at 12 bases. The CDR3 is 16 amino acids. J was trimmed by 5 bases and V by 1 base; bases with no gene match: 5. In germline, CDR1 is MGHRA, CDR2 YSYEKL. The DNA for the CDR3 is TGCGCCAGCAGCCAAGCCCTAGCGGGAGGGGTGGAGACCCAGTACTTC. Translated, it gives CASSQALAGGVETQYF.

As to this clone: Likely a read error: the CDR3 ends without its conserved phenylalanine or tryptophan. The limits of the CDR3 on the DNA are not certain, so only TCRdb's listed CDR3 is given. This chain joins TRBV21-1 and TRBJ2-7. TRBV21-1 is a pseudogene locus. From its first to its last residue, the CDR3 has 10 amino acids. The CDR3 is CASSKGGTAP.

V is TRBV9 and J is TRBJ2-7; maybe TRBD1 (6 bases). V lost 0 bases to trimming and J lost 6 bases, with 13 bases between them. CDR1 is SGDLS and CDR2 is YYNGEE in the germline V gene. This CDR3 comprises 14 residues. The CDR3 reads CASSVETQGFEQYF. CDR3 sequence (DNA): TGTGCCAGCAGCGTAGAGACTCAGGGGTTCGAGCAGTACTTC.

J is TRBJ2-7 and V is TRBV28, with unresolved D. Germline V gives CDR1 MDHEN, CDR2 SYDVKM. The V and J ends lost 1 base and 5 bases respectively, with 9 bases between them. The CDR3 has 13 amino acids. The CDR3 sequence is CASSLLFRNEQYF. The CDR3 DNA reads TGTGCCAGCAGTTTATTATTCCGCAACGAGCAGTACTTC.

Here the CDR3 reads CASSQQGQGTEAFF. The CDR3 region has the DNA TGCGCCAGCAGCCAACAGGGGCAGGGAACTGAAGCTTTCTTT. The chain employs TRBV5-1 and TRBJ1-1, with 7 bases aligning to TRBD1. V lost 4 bases and J lost 5; bases outside the gene matches: 8. This CDR3 has 14 amino acids. Germline V CDR1 and CDR2: SGHRS, YFSETQ.

V and J are TRBV14 and TRBJ2-5; D unresolved. The V gene's germline CDR1 is SGHDN and CDR2 FVKESK. Trimming shortened V by 2 bases and J by 1 base, and 11 bases separated the two germline ends. The CDR3 sequence is 15 residues long. CDR3 bases: TGTGCCAGCAGCCAACTGAGCAGGAGCCAAGAGACCCAGTACTTC. It yields the protein CASSQLSRSQETQYF.

J is TRBJ2-3 and V is TRBV9; the match to TRBD1 covers 9 bases. CDR3 length: 13 amino acids. The trim removed 7 bases at V and 3 bases at J, leaving 3 bases unmatched. The germline V gene encodes CDR1 SGDLS and CDR2 YYNGEE. The CDR3 region is CASLGQGTDTQYF. The DNA of the CDR3 is TGTGCCAGCCTCGGACAGGGGACAGATACGCAGTATTTT.

The chain has TRBV10-1 and TRBJ2-7; 8 bases line up with TRBD2. The CDR3 has 14 residues. From germline, CDR1 is WNHNN and CDR2 SYGVQD (reference sequence). V trimming: 6 bases; J trimming: 2 bases; junction bases outside the gene matches: 6. The CDR3 region has the DNA TGCGCCAGCAGATTAGCGGGACCCACCTACGAGCAGTACTTC. It is translated as CASRLAGPTYEQYF.

V is TRBV2 and J is TRBJ2-1, with D possibly TRBD2 on 5 matching bases. The V gene lost 3 bases and the J gene lost 4 bases, with 16 bases spanning the gap. This CDR3 comprises 16 residues. Germline V gene lookup returns CDR1 SNHLY and CDR2 FYNNEI. The CDR3 DNA follows: TGTGCCAGCAGTGATAGCGAGTTAAGCCAATACAATGAGCAGTTCTTC. Amino acid sequence: CASSDSELSQYNEQFF.

This rearrangement joins TRBV15 to TRBJ2-7, with 9 positions matching TRBD1. After removal of 0 bases from V and 5 bases from J, the junction contained 5 bases not matched to a gene. CDR3 length: 15 residues. Germline CDR1 reads LNHNV; CDR2 reads YYDKDF (reference sequence). CDR3 coding DNA: TGTGCCACCAGCAGAGATCGGGACAGGGCCCACGAGCAGTACTTC. Protein product: CATSRDRDRAHEQYF.

V gene TRBV30 combines with J gene TRBJ2-5; tentative D call: TRBD1 (6 bases). Germline V gene lookup returns CDR1 GTSNPN and CDR2 SVGIG (reference sequence). V shed 1 base and J shed 6 bases, with 12 bases lying between them. The CDR3 has 13 residues. The CDR3 DNA follows: TGTGCCTGGAGTGGCAGAGGGGGAAAGACCCAGTACTTC. It codes for CAWSGRGGKTQYF.

The V gene is TRBV30, the J gene TRBJ1-1; D unresolved. Trimming left V 5 bases short and J 2 bases short, with 12 bases between. Per germline, CDR1 GTSNPN and CDR2 SVGIG (reference sequence). The CDR3 spans 13 residues. CDR3 DNA: TGTGCCTGGGCTCCTCCGGGCAACACTGAAGCTTTCTTT. This codes for CAWAPPGNTEAFF. The full variable domain, in which reference TRBV30 and TRBJ1-1 provide the parts outside the CDR3, is SQTIHQWPATLVQPVGSPLSLECTVEGTSNPNLYWYRQAAGRGLQLLFYSVGIGQISSEVPQNLSASRPQDRQFILSSKKLLLSDSGFYLCAWAPPGNTEAFFGQGTRLTVV.

The chain couples TRBV6-7 to TRBJ2-7, with D hard to call. TRBV6-7 is noted as an ORF with a role that remains uncertain. V was cut by 11 bases and J by 4 bases, with 15 bases left in between. The CDR3 runs to 12 residues. CDR3 loop: CAQPGFLYEQYF. CDR3 DNA sequence: TGTGCCCAACCGGGCTTCTTATACGAGCAGTACTTC.

The chain uses TRBV5-1 and TRBJ2-5; D is unresolved. The V end lost 1 base, the J end lost 1 base, and 8 bases lay between the germline ends. The CDR3 runs to 14 residues. Germline V gene sequence: CDR1 SGHRS, CDR2 YFSETQ. CDR3 protein: CASSLSVLQETQYF. DNA of the CDR3: TGCGCCAGCAGCTTGTCAGTACTCCAAGAGACCCAGTACTTC.

The chain couples TRBV5-1 to TRBJ2-5; D might be TRBD2 (6 bases). CDR3 size: 14 residues. V was trimmed by 4 bases and J by 5 bases, leaving 15 bases between them. Germline lookup yields CDR1 SGHRS and CDR2 YFSETQ. CDR3 sequence reads: CASSAMSGEETQYF. The CDR3 nucleotides read TGCGCCAGCAGCGCGATGTCGGGGGAGGAGACCCAGTACTTC.

This rearrangement joins TRBV5-8 to TRBJ2-2; TRBD1 is a possible D gene (6 bases). Trimming took 3 bases from V and 2 from J, leaving 8 bases between them. There are 14 residues in the CDR3. Germline lookup yields CDR1 SGHTS and CDR2 YDEGEE. The CDR3 region has the DNA TGTGCCAGCAGCTCGGACAGAAACACCGGGGAGCTGTTTTTT. The encoded protein is CASSSDRNTGELFF.

V usage is TRBV5-4 and J usage is TRBJ2-5; 11 nucleotides match TRBD1. The CDR3 contains 18 residues. Germline V CDR1 and CDR2: SGHNT, YYREEE (reference sequence). The V and J ends lost 3 bases and 2 bases, in that order; junction bases with no gene match: 12. CDR3 amino acids: CASSSGQGGGMGQETQYF. The CDR3 DNA reads as TGTGCCAGCAGCTCGGGACAGGGGGGAGGTATGGGGCAAGAGACCCAGTACTTC.

The J gene is TRBJ2-2, the V gene TRBV2; D perhaps matches TRBD1 (6 bases). V was cut by 5 bases and J by 1 base, with 11 bases left in between. CDR1 is SNHLY and CDR2 is FYNNEI in the germline V gene. This CDR3 region has 15 residues. This CDR3 is CASSSIGGNTGELFF. The CDR3 DNA reads as TGTGCCAGCAGTTCCATAGGGGGGAACACCGGGGAGCTGTTTTTT.

This clone was detected once. V and J are TRBV29-1 and TRBJ1-5, with TRBD1 identical over 7 bases. This CDR3 has 12 amino acids. Germline CDR1 SQVTM, CDR2 ANQGSEA. Germline trimming cut 7 bases from V and 5 bases from J; bases unmatched to any gene: 5. DNA for the CDR3: TGCAGCGCTGGACAGGCTGATCAGCCCCAGCATTTT. Translating it yields CSAGQADQPQHF.

This chain links TRBV27 with TRBJ2-7, with unresolved D. Germline CDR1 and CDR2: MNHEY and SMNVEV (reference sequence). V was shortened by 6 bases and J by 3 bases, with 6 bases between the two germline ends. The CDR3 has 11 residues. The CDR3 loop is CASRAVYEQYF. The CDR3 bases are TGTGCCAGCAGGGCAGTCTACGAGCAGTACTTC.

Only a few counts were recorded for this clone. The chain links TRBV10-3 to TRBJ1-1; 12 bases match TRBD1. V was pared by 2 bases and J by 5 bases, with 9 bases of the junction left unmatched. This CDR3 region has 17 residues. Germline-derived CDR1 and CDR2 are ENHRY and SYGVKD. CDR3 nucleotide sequence: TGTGCCATCAGTGAGGGACGGGGACAGGGGGCGAGGACTGAAGCTTTCTTT. This gives the protein CAISEGRGQGARTEAFF.

The J gene is TRBJ1-3, the V gene TRBV9; D remains ambiguous. The CDR3 extends over 13 amino acids. V lost 0 bases, J lost 7 bases, and 8 bases lay in between. Germline V lookup: CDR1 SGDLS, CDR2 YYNGEE. The CDR3 loop is CASSVEFGNTIYF. CDR3 DNA sequence: TGTGCCAGCAGCGTAGAGTTTGGGAACACCATATATTTT.